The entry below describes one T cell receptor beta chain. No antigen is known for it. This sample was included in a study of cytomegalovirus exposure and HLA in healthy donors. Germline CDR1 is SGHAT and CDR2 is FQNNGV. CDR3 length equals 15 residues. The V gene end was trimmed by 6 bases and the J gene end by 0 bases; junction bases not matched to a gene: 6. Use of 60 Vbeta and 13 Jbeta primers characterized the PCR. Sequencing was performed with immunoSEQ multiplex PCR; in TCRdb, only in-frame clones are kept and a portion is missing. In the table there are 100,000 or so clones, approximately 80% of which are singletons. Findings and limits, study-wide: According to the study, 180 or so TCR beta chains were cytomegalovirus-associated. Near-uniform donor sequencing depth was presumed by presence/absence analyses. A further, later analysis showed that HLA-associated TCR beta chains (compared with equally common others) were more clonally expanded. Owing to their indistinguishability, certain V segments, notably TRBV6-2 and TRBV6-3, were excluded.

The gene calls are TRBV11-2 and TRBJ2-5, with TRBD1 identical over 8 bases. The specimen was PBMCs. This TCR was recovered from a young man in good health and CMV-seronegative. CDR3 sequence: CASRSGTGNQETQYF. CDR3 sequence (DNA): TGTGCCAGCAGATCCGGGACAGGAAACCAAGAGACCCAGTACTTC.